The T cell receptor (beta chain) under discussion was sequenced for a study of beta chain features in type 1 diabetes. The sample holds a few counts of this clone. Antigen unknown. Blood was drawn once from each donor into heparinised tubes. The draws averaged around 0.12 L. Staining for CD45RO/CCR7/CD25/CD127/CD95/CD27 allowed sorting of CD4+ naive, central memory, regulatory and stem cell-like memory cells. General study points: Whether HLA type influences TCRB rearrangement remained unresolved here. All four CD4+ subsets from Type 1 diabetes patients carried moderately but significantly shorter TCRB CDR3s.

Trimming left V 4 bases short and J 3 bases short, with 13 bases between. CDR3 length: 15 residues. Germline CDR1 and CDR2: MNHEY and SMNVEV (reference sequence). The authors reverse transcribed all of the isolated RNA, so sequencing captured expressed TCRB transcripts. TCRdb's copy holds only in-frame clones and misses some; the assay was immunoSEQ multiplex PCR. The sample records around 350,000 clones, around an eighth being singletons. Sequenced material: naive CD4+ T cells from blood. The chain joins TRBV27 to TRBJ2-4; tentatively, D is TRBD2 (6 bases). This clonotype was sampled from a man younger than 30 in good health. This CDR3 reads CASSSGGADKNIQYF. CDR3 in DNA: TGTGCCAGCAGTTCCGGGGGAGCGGACAAAAACATTCAGTACTTC.